This passage covers 9 T cell receptor beta chains from one sample sequenced in a study of blood T cell repertoires in COVID-19. Some clones are missing from TCRdb's copy, which holds only in-frame ones; the method was immunoSEQ multiplex PCR. The sample shows about 400,000 clones, approximately 89% of them seen only once. The material sequenced was PBMCs or T cells enriched from blood (not recorded which). These receptors all come from a woman aged 25 to 39 who had recovered from COVID-19.

CDR3 region: CASSLQGPYNSPLHF. CDR3 nucleotides: TGCGCCAGCAGCCTGCAGGGGCCCTATAATTCACCCCTCCACTTT. The J gene is TRBJ1-6, the V gene TRBV5-1, with D tentatively TRBD1 (6 bases). Germline values: CDR1 SGHRS, CDR2 YFSETQ. This CDR3 is 15 amino acids long. Trimming left V 4 bases short and J 2 bases short, with 10 bases between.

The CDR3 spells CASSPYLRGEETQYF. The CDR3 bases are TGTGCCAGCAGCCCCTATTTGCGGGGGGAAGAGACCCAGTACTTC. The chain joins TRBV3-1 (or the pseudogene TRBV3-2) to TRBJ2-5, with TRBD2 matching 8 bases. Germline V gene data show CDR1 as LGHDT and CDR2 as YNNKEL (reference sequence). The ends lost 4 bases at V and 3 bases at J; junction bases unmatched: 7. The CDR3 spans 15 residues.

The chain recombines TRBV19 with TRBJ2-5; D is unresolved. The germline CDR1 and CDR2 sequences are LNHDA and SQIVND (reference sequence). Between the trimmed V and J ends, which lost 3 bases and 1 base, there was a span of 6 bases. The CDR3 is 13 residues long. CDR3 nucleotides: TGTGCCAGTAGTATCGGCGGCCAAGAGACCCAGTACTTC. Amino acids: CASSIGGQETQYF. Complete variable domain (other parts from reference TRBV19 and TRBJ2-5): DGGITQSPKYLFRKEGQNVTLSCEQNLNHDAMYWYRQDPGQGLRLIYYSQIVNDFQKGDIAEGYSVSREKKESFPLTVTSAQKNPTAFYLCASSIGGQETQYFGPGTRLLVL.

The chain is built from TRBV11-2 and TRBJ1-6; D is unresolved. CDR1 is SGHAT and CDR2 is FQNNGV in the germline V gene. Trimming took off 5 bases at V and 5 bases at J, with 16 bases between the two ends. The CDR3 has 16 amino acids. The CDR3 protein is CASSPQRGYNNSPLHF. CDR3 coding DNA: TGTGCCAGCAGCCCCCAGCGAGGGTATAATAATTCACCCCTCCACTTT. Looking up the rest from reference TRBV11-2 and TRBJ1-6 gives the full variable domain: EAGVAQSPRYKIIEKRQSVAFWCNPISGHATLYWYQQILGQGPKLLIQFQNNGVVDDSQLPKDRFSAERLKGVDSTLKIQPAKLEDSAVYLCASSPQRGYNNSPLHFGNGTRLTVT.

The gene calls are TRBV30 and TRBJ1-1, with D possibly TRBD1 on 5 matching bases. Trimming cost V 4 bases and J 0 bases, with 18 bases left between them. CDR3 length: 16 residues. The V gene's germline CDR1 is GTSNPN and CDR2 SVGIG (reference sequence). CDR3 sequence reads: CAWITGGTFMNTEAFF. The CDR3 DNA is TGTGCCTGGATTACAGGCGGGACGTTTATGAACACTGAAGCTTTCTTT. The entire variable domain, with the rest obtained from reference TRBV30 and TRBJ1-1, is as follows: SQTIHQWPATLVQPVGSPLSLECTVEGTSNPNLYWYRQAAGRGLQLLFYSVGIGQISSEVPQNLSASRPQDRQFILSSKKLLLSDSGFYLCAWITGGTFMNTEAFFGQGTRLTVV.

This clone was counted once. This sequence joins TRBV7-8 and TRBJ2-7; 9 nucleotides agree with TRBD2. This CDR3 comprises 13 residues. Germline CDR1 SGHVS, CDR2 FQNEAQ. V dropped 5 bases and J dropped 6; count of bases not matched to a gene: 5. CDR3 DNA sequence: TGTGCCAGCAGCCCTAGCGGGGTCGGCGAGCAGTACTTC. This codes for CASSPSGVGEQYF.

The chain links TRBV27 to TRBJ2-4; D possibly corresponds to TRBD2 (5 bases). Germline loops: CDR1 MNHEY, CDR2 SMNVEV (reference sequence). Trimming stripped 2 bases from V and 4 bases from J, with 6 bases between. This CDR3 has 13 residues. The CDR3 DNA follows: TGTGCCAGCAGTTTAGGGGAGAAAAACATTCAGTACTTC. This sequence encodes CASSLGEKNIQYF.

The rearrangement joins TRBV12-5 to TRBJ2-3; 8 bases map to TRBD2. The V gene's germline CDR1 is LGHNT and CDR2 FRNRAP. After removal of 4 bases from V and 2 bases from J, the junction contained 14 bases not matched to a gene. CDR3 length: 18 residues. The DNA for the CDR3 is TGTGCTAGTGGTTCCCCCCCCGGGAGGGCCGGGATCACAGATACGCAGTATTTT. Translation: CASGSPPGRAGITDTQYF.

V and J are TRBV5-1 and TRBJ2-1; no clear D gene. The CDR3 has 14 residues. Germline V gene sequence: CDR1 SGHRS, CDR2 YFSETQ. V shed 2 bases and J shed 1 base, with 7 bases lying between them. In DNA, the CDR3 is TGCGCCAGCAGCTTAGCGTCTTCCTACAATGAGCAGTTCTTC. It specifies CASSLASSYNEQFF.